What follows are 5 T cell receptor beta chains derived from one specimen sequenced in a study of blood T cells in healthy people across ages. A second PCR, run for roughly 7 to 12 cycles, used a sample-barcoded 5' primer plus a J-beta primer mix. TCRdb independently ran MiXCR on the 5' RACE reads; one entry per CDR3 protein. The profile covers more than 650,000 distinct CDR3 sequences, with roughly 26% appearing a single time and 2.5% to 3.5% taken by the ten largest. These sequences were also reported in another study, on T cells of mothers and their children.

The sequenced material came from blood. All receptors derive from a boy aged 5-17 years in good health.

This clonotype was counted between two and nine times. The chain links TRBV10-3 to TRBJ2-5; no reliable D call. With the DNA end fitting TRBJ2-1 better, the J assignment may be wrong. The CDR3 length is 11 residues. Germline CDR1 and CDR2: ENHRY and SYGVKD. CDR3 sequence (DNA): TGTGCCATCAGGAGTAGTAATGAGCAGTTCTTC. Translation gives CAIRSSNEQFF.

The J gene is TRBJ2-6, the V gene TRBV20-1; D unresolved. CDR1 is DFQATT, CDR2 SNEGSKA, per germline (reference sequence). V was cut by 7 bases and J by 0 bases, with 10 bases left in between. This CDR3 comprises 14 residues. The CDR3 nucleotides read TGCAGTGAGGGCCATTTCTCTGGGGCCAACGTCCTGACTTTC. It yields the protein CSEGHFSGANVLTF.

This clonotype was counted only a few times. This chain connects TRBV2 to TRBJ1-2; TRBD1 matches at 8 bases. CDR3 size: 13 residues. Trimming removed 6 bases from V and 10 bases from J; junction bases left unmatched: 10. The germline V gene has CDR1 SNHLY and CDR2 FYNNEI. This CDR3 is CASRTGGKGVYTF. For the CDR3, the DNA is TGTGCCAGCAGAACAGGGGGAAAAGGGGTCTACACCTTC.

The chain joins TRBV29-1 to TRBJ1-2; D remains ambiguous. Germline V gives CDR1 SQVTM, CDR2 ANQGSEA. Trimming took off 1 base at V and 3 bases at J, with 15 bases between the two ends. The CDR3 is 15 residues long. CDR3 DNA sequence: TGCAGCGTTGAAGGCTGGGGAGGTATTGACTATGGCTACACCTTC. Its translation: CSVEGWGGIDYGYTF.

This clonotype was seen more than once but under ten times. The chain has TRBV10-3 and TRBJ1-2, with D possibly matching TRBD1 (5 bases). CDR1 is ENHRY, CDR2 SYGVKD, per germline. Trimming cost V 4 bases and J 4 bases, with 10 bases left between them. The CDR3 is 13 amino acids. The CDR3: CAISADSLYGYTF. The CDR3, as DNA: TGTGCCATCAGTGCTGACAGCCTCTATGGCTACACCTTC.